A selection of T cell receptor beta chains follows, all from one sample in a study of shared clonotypes between healthy human individuals. The method was immunoSEQ multiplex PCR; TCRdb's version includes in-frame clones alone and lacks a portion of them. The data contain about 470,000 clones, roughly 77% of them singletons. Sequences were obtained from PBMCs. These receptors all stem from a woman in her 40s in good health. Some clones in this sample may be carry-over from other donors' samples. Both conserved end residues are part of each CDR3. The order of the fields is J gene, D gene, CDR3 length, clone size, V gene, CDR3 protein, CDR3 DNA. The D gene is left open where the match is weak. Only some rows state a clone size, as once, few, many or a class for expanded clones.

J gene: TRBJ1-1
D gene: -
CDR3 length: 14
clone size: -
V gene: TRBV7-8
CDR3 protein: CASSPYLGSTEAFF
CDR3 DNA: TGTGCCAGCAGCCCATACCTTGGGAGCACTGAAGCTTTCTTT

J gene: TRBJ2-1
D gene: -
CDR3 length: 13
clone size: -
V gene: TRBV18
CDR3 protein: CASSPLLANEQFF
CDR3 DNA: TGTGCCAGCTCACCACTCCTAGCGAATGAGCAGTTCTTC

J gene: TRBJ2-7
D gene: TRBD2
CDR3 length: 14
clone size: few
V gene: TRBV11-2
CDR3 protein: CASSLSGTNYEQYF
CDR3 DNA: TGTGCCAGCAGCCTTAGCGGGACAAACTACGAGCAGTACTTC

J gene: TRBJ2-2
D gene: -
CDR3 length: 11
clone size: -
V gene: TRBV4-1
CDR3 protein: CASWGAGRLFF
CDR3 DNA: TGCGCCAGTTGGGGAGCCGGACGTTTGTTTTTT

J gene: TRBJ1-1
D gene: -
CDR3 length: 12
clone size: -
V gene: TRBV6-6
CDR3 protein: CASSYTPPEAFF
CDR3 DNA: TGTGCCAGCAGTTACACGCCCCCTGAAGCTTTCTTT

J gene: TRBJ2-6
D gene: TRBD1
CDR3 length: 17
clone size: -
V gene: TRBV5-4
CDR3 protein: CASSPRGQGSGANVLTF
CDR3 DNA: TGTGCCAGCAGCCCCCGTGGACAGGGGTCTGGGGCCAACGTCCTGACTTTC

J gene: TRBJ2-1
D gene: -
CDR3 length: 17
clone size: once
V gene: TRBV7-2
CDR3 protein: CASSLGLPGAFYNEQFF
CDR3 DNA: TGTGCCAGCAGCTTAGGCCTCCCGGGGGCTTTTTACAATGAGCAGTTCTTC

J gene: TRBJ2-1
D gene: TRBD2
CDR3 length: 15
clone size: few
V gene: TRBV27
CDR3 protein: CASRQGTSGRYEQFF
CDR3 DNA: TGTGCCAGCAGACAAGGGACTAGCGGGAGGTATGAGCAGTTCTTC

J gene: TRBJ1-4
D gene: -
CDR3 length: 15
clone size: -
V gene: TRBV5-5
CDR3 protein: CASSSRDATNEKLFF
CDR3 DNA: TGTGCCAGCAGCTCCAGGGATGCAACTAATGAAAAACTGTTTTTT

J gene: TRBJ1-3
D gene: -
CDR3 length: 15
clone size: -
V gene: TRBV7-6
CDR3 protein: CASRVDSSSGNTIYF
CDR3 DNA: TGTGCCAGCAGGGTCGACAGTTCCTCTGGAAACACCATATATTTT

J gene: TRBJ2-1
D gene: TRBD2
CDR3 length: 16
clone size: -
V gene: TRBV15
CDR3 protein: CATSRDGGRAVREQFF
CDR3 DNA: TGTGCCACCAGCAGAGATGGCGGGAGGGCGGTTCGAGAGCAGTTCTTC

J gene: TRBJ2-7
D gene: -
CDR3 length: 15
clone size: -
V gene: TRBV28
CDR3 protein: CASSFVTGRLGEQYF
CDR3 DNA: TGTGCCAGCAGTTTTGTAACAGGGAGATTGGGCGAGCAGTACTTC

J gene: TRBJ1-5
D gene: -
CDR3 length: 14
clone size: -
V gene: TRBV4-1
CDR3 protein: CASSQDITNQPQHF
CDR3 DNA: TGCGCCAGCAGCCAAGATATCACCAATCAGCCCCAGCATTTT

J gene: TRBJ1-5
D gene: -
CDR3 length: 15
clone size: -
V gene: TRBV27
CDR3 protein: CASSLQGISNQPQHF
CDR3 DNA: TGTGCCAGCAGTTTACAGGGCATTAGCAATCAGCCCCAGCATTTT

J gene: TRBJ2-7
D gene: TRBD2
CDR3 length: 12
clone size: -
V gene: TRBV28
CDR3 protein: CASSIAGGGQYF
CDR3 DNA: TGTGCCAGCAGCATCGCGGGAGGTGGGCAGTACTTC

J gene: TRBJ1-1
D gene: -
CDR3 length: 14
clone size: -
V gene: TRBV7-9
CDR3 protein: CASSFQGGGTEAFF
CDR3 DNA: TGTGCCAGCAGCTTCCAGGGTGGAGGGACTGAAGCTTTCTTT

J gene: TRBJ2-2
D gene: -
CDR3 length: 14
clone size: few
V gene: TRBV29-1
CDR3 protein: CSVEMGHDTGELFF
CDR3 DNA: TGCAGCGTTGAAATGGGGCATGACACCGGGGAGCTGTTTTTT

J gene: TRBJ2-7
D gene: TRBD1
CDR3 length: 13
clone size: -
V gene: TRBV2
CDR3 protein: CASMSNRGTVQYF
CDR3 DNA: TGTGCCAGCATGTCTAACAGGGGAACGGTGCAGTACTTC

J gene: TRBJ2-3
D gene: -
CDR3 length: 13
clone size: once
V gene: TRBV7-2
CDR3 protein: CASSSSGFNTQYF
CDR3 DNA: TGTGCCAGCAGCTCCTCAGGGTTTAATACGCAGTATTTT

J gene: TRBJ1-2
D gene: -
CDR3 length: 12
clone size: once
V gene: TRBV7-9
CDR3 protein: CASSLVSGDETF
CDR3 DNA: TGTGCCAGCAGCTTAGTGTCCGGAGATGAGACCTTC

J gene: TRBJ1-1
D gene: -
CDR3 length: 13
clone size: -
V gene: TRBV10-3
CDR3 protein: CAISKDGNTEAFF
CDR3 DNA: TGTGCCATCAGCAAGGACGGGAACACTGAAGCTTTCTTT

J gene: TRBJ1-5
D gene: -
CDR3 length: 15
clone size: -
V gene: TRBV18
CDR3 protein: CASSAGAGDNQPQHF
CDR3 DNA: TGTGCCAGCTCAGCGGGGGCCGGAGACAATCAGCCCCAGCATTTT

J gene: TRBJ1-4
D gene: -
CDR3 length: 13
clone size: -
V gene: TRBV11-2
CDR3 protein: CATEVATNEKLFF
CDR3 DNA: TGTGCCACCGAGGTAGCAACTAATGAAAAACTGTTTTTT

J gene: TRBJ2-7
D gene: TRBD2
CDR3 length: 16
clone size: -
V gene: TRBV7-2
CDR3 protein: CASSFGPSGFSYEQYF
CDR3 DNA: TGTGCCAGCAGCTTCGGTCCTAGCGGGTTCTCCTACGAGCAGTACTTC

J gene: TRBJ2-4
D gene: TRBD1
CDR3 length: 14
clone size: many
V gene: TRBV2
CDR3 protein: CASRNSGQGNIQYF
CDR3 DNA: TGTGCCAGCAGAAATAGTGGACAGGGAAACATTCAGTACTTC

J gene: TRBJ1-2
D gene: -
CDR3 length: 12
clone size: -
V gene: TRBV28
CDR3 protein: CASSLRGYGYTF
CDR3 DNA: TGTGCCAGCAGTTTACGGGGGTATGGCTACACCTTC

J gene: TRBJ2-3
D gene: -
CDR3 length: 14
clone size: many
V gene: TRBV7-3
CDR3 protein: CASSLWGPTDTQYF
CDR3 DNA: TGTGCCAGCAGCTTGTGGGGGCCCACAGATACGCAGTATTTT

J gene: TRBJ1-2
D gene: TRBD1
CDR3 length: 17
clone size: -
V gene: TRBV18
CDR3 protein: CASSPGQVGPSGYGYTF
CDR3 DNA: TGTGCCAGCTCACCCGGACAGGTGGGCCCTAGCGGCTATGGCTACACCTTC

J gene: TRBJ1-5
D gene: TRBD1
CDR3 length: 19
clone size: -
V gene: TRBV27
CDR3 protein: CASSLWGTGVAYSNQPQHF
CDR3 DNA: TGTGCCAGCAGTTTATGGGGGACAGGGGTCGCTTATAGCAATCAGCCCCAGCATTTT

J gene: TRBJ1-4
D gene: TRBD1
CDR3 length: 15
clone size: -
V gene: TRBV11-2
CDR3 protein: CASSLDGTAIEKLFF
CDR3 DNA: TGTGCCAGCAGCTTGGACGGGACAGCAATAGAAAAACTGTTTTTT

J gene: TRBJ2-1
D gene: -
CDR3 length: 15
clone size: -
V gene: TRBV4-2
CDR3 protein: CASSRGPPGYNEQFF
CDR3 DNA: TGTGCCAGCAGCCGCGGACCGCCTGGATACAATGAGCAGTTCTTC

J gene: TRBJ1-5
D gene: TRBD1
CDR3 length: 16
clone size: -
V gene: TRBV28
CDR3 protein: CASSLYRGQTGQPQHF
CDR3 DNA: TGTGCCAGCAGTTTGTACAGGGGGCAAACGGGTCAGCCCCAGCATTTT

J gene: TRBJ2-7
D gene: TRBD2
CDR3 length: 14
clone size: -
V gene: TRBV28
CDR3 protein: CASSKRTSTYEQYF
CDR3 DNA: TGTGCCAGCAGTAAAAGGACTAGCACCTACGAGCAGTACTTC

J gene: TRBJ2-1
D gene: -
CDR3 length: 14
clone size: -
V gene: TRBV14
CDR3 protein: CASSQAGERNEQFF
CDR3 DNA: TGTGCCAGCAGCCAAGCGGGAGAGAGGAATGAGCAGTTCTTC

J gene: TRBJ2-1
D gene: -
CDR3 length: 14
clone size: -
V gene: TRBV6-5
CDR3 protein: CASSYSGGYNEQFF
CDR3 DNA: TGTGCCAGCAGTTACTCGGGTGGATACAATGAGCAGTTCTTC

J gene: TRBJ1-4
D gene: TRBD1
CDR3 length: 14
clone size: -
V gene: TRBV18
CDR3 protein: CASSQGQDNEKLFF
CDR3 DNA: TGTGCCAGCTCACAAGGACAGGATAATGAAAAACTGTTTTTT

J gene: TRBJ2-3
D gene: -
CDR3 length: 13
clone size: once
V gene: TRBV6-5
CDR3 protein: CASRRDTTDTQYF
CDR3 DNA: TGTGCCAGCAGAAGGGACACCACAGATACGCAGTATTTT

J gene: TRBJ2-3
D gene: TRBD1
CDR3 length: 16
clone size: -
V gene: TRBV29-1
CDR3 protein: CSVEYPGTGTPDTQYF
CDR3 DNA: TGCAGCGTTGAGTACCCCGGGACAGGGACCCCAGATACGCAGTATTTT

J gene: TRBJ2-5
D gene: -
CDR3 length: 14
clone size: -
V gene: TRBV11-2
CDR3 protein: CAIPGLTYQETQYF
CDR3 DNA: TGTGCCATCCCGGGACTGACGTACCAAGAGACCCAGTACTTC

J gene: TRBJ2-7
D gene: -
CDR3 length: 13
clone size: -
V gene: TRBV23-1
CDR3 protein: CASSQGGGDEQYF
CDR3 DNA: TGCGCCAGCAGTCAGGGGGGCGGCGACGAGCAGTACTTC

J gene: TRBJ2-6
D gene: -
CDR3 length: 13
clone size: -
V gene: TRBV29-1
CDR3 protein: CSVGPSGANVLTF
CDR3 DNA: TGCAGTGTCGGCCCCTCTGGGGCCAACGTCCTGACTTTC

J gene: TRBJ1-2
D gene: TRBD1
CDR3 length: 14
clone size: -
V gene: TRBV18
CDR3 protein: CASSPGQGVGGYTF
CDR3 DNA: TGTGCCAGCTCACCCGGCCAGGGGGTCGGGGGCTACACCTTC

J gene: TRBJ1-3
D gene: -
CDR3 length: 16
clone size: -
V gene: TRBV19
CDR3 protein: CASSWTSQGGGNTIYF
CDR3 DNA: TGTGCCAGTAGCTGGACCTCCCAGGGCGGGGGAAACACCATATATTTT

J gene: TRBJ2-6
D gene: TRBD1
CDR3 length: 17
clone size: -
V gene: TRBV5-6
CDR3 protein: CASSAWTGATGANVLTF
CDR3 DNA: TGTGCCAGCAGCGCATGGACAGGGGCAACTGGGGCCAACGTCCTGACTTTC

J gene: TRBJ2-7
D gene: -
CDR3 length: 13
clone size: -
V gene: TRBV7-9
CDR3 protein: CASSSQALFAQYF
CDR3 DNA: TGTGCCAGCAGCTCTCAGGCCTTATTTGCGCAGTACTTC

J gene: TRBJ2-1
D gene: -
CDR3 length: 13
clone size: -
V gene: TRBV18
CDR3 protein: CASSPLQDNEQFF
CDR3 DNA: TGTGCCAGCTCACCCTTGCAGGACAATGAGCAGTTCTTC

J gene: TRBJ1-4
D gene: -
CDR3 length: 13
clone size: -
V gene: TRBV2
CDR3 protein: CASKGTYNEKLFF
CDR3 DNA: TGTGCCAGCAAAGGGACTTATAATGAAAAACTGTTTTTT

J gene: TRBJ2-1
D gene: -
CDR3 length: 15
clone size: -
V gene: TRBV9
CDR3 protein: CASSVRYGMSDEQFF
CDR3 DNA: TGTGCCAGCAGCGTACGGTATGGGATGAGCGATGAGCAGTTCTTC

J gene: TRBJ1-2
D gene: TRBD1
CDR3 length: 13
clone size: -
V gene: TRBV28
CDR3 protein: CASSLDRVEGYTF
CDR3 DNA: TGTGCCAGCAGTCTAGACAGGGTTGAAGGCTACACCTTC

J gene: TRBJ2-7
D gene: TRBD1
CDR3 length: 13
clone size: -
V gene: TRBV5-4
CDR3 protein: CAFRRDRGSEQYF
CDR3 DNA: TGTGCCTTCAGGAGGGACAGGGGTAGCGAGCAGTACTTC

J gene: TRBJ2-5
D gene: -
CDR3 length: 12
clone size: -
V gene: TRBV18
CDR3 protein: CASSEYQETQYF
CDR3 DNA: TGTGCCAGTTCCGAATACCAAGAGACCCAGTACTTC

J gene: TRBJ1-2
D gene: -
CDR3 length: 13
clone size: -
V gene: TRBV27
CDR3 protein: CASSFRGSDGYTF
CDR3 DNA: TGTGCCAGCAGTTTCCGGGGGTCGGACGGCTACACCTTC

J gene: TRBJ2-7
D gene: TRBD2
CDR3 length: 13
clone size: -
V gene: TRBV28
CDR3 protein: CASSSGSLGEQYF
CDR3 DNA: TGTGCCAGCAGTAGCGGGAGTCTGGGCGAGCAGTACTTC

J gene: TRBJ2-7
D gene: TRBD2
CDR3 length: 14
clone size: -
V gene: TRBV28
CDR3 protein: CASSLLAGGWEQYF
CDR3 DNA: TGTGCCAGCAGTTTACTAGCGGGAGGGTGGGAGCAGTACTTC